This is a list of T cell receptor beta chains from one sample in a study of OX40 agonist ivuxolimab in advanced cancers. Assay used: immunoSEQ multiplex PCR; TCRdb lists only in-frame clones, some missing. This sample has roughly 140,000 clones, with roughly 94% found just once. Sequencing was performed on CD4+ or CD8+ T cells sorted from blood, taken in a trial of the OX40 agonist ivuxolimab. These receptors came from an adult with an advanced solid tumor such as melanoma, head and neck, liver or kidney cancer. Each CDR3 is given with its conserved first and last residue. The D gene is left open where the match is weak. Size is omitted from some rows. Given values are once, few, many or a class for expanded clones.

j_call cdr3_length v_call clone_size d_call cdr3_nt cdr3_aa
TRBJ1-1 13 TRBV6-4 . . TGTGCCAGCAGTGACGGGGGGCCCACTGAAGCTTTCTTT CASSDGGPTEAFF
TRBJ1-2 16 TRBV7-2 . . TGTGCCAGCAGCTTAGACCCCGGGAGGGGTGGCTATGGCTACACCTTC CASSLDPGRGGYGYTF
TRBJ1-1 16 TRBV10-3 once . TGTGCCATCAGTGAAAGTACAGGGAGTGGCGGCACTGAAGCTTTCTTT CAISESTGSGGTEAFF
TRBJ2-5 12 TRBV10-2 . . TGCGCCAGCAGTAGGGACCAAGAGACCCAGTACTTC CASSRDQETQYF
TRBJ1-1 12 TRBV18 . . TGTGCCAGCTCACCTCAGGACAGTGAAGCTTTCTTT CASSPQDSEAFF
TRBJ2-3 16 TRBV2 . . TGTGCCAGCAGGGCTTCCGGGACCAACGCGACAGATACGCAGTATTTT CASRASGTNATDTQYF
TRBJ2-5 16 TRBV2 . . TGTGCCAGCAGTGTAGAGCAGGGGTCCGTGGAGGAGACCCAGTACTTC CASSVEQGSVEETQYF
TRBJ1-2 15 TRBV9 . . TGTGCCAGCAGCGTAGGAGGTAGGCGTCGGTATGGCTACACCTTC CASSVGGRRRYGYTF
TRBJ1-5 14 TRBV9 once . TGTGCCAGCAGCGCCTCCGGGGGCAATCAGCCCCAGCATTTT CASSASGGNQPQHF
TRBJ1-1 12 TRBV30 . TRBD1 TGTGCCTGGACCCAGGGGGGAACTGAAGCTTTCTTT CAWTQGGTEAFF
TRBJ2-2 15 TRBV5-1 . . TGCGCCAGCAGCTCTGGACATCCGAACACCGGGGAGCTGTTTTTT CASSSGHPNTGELFF
TRBJ2-5 13 TRBV29-1 . . TGCAGCGTTACTAACAGGGTCCTAGAGACCCAGTACTTC CSVTNRVLETQYF
TRBJ1-2 15 TRBV7-2 . TRBD1 TGTGCCAGCAGCCCAGGACAGGCCGCTAACTATGGCTACACCTTC CASSPGQAANYGYTF
TRBJ1-3 17 TRBV7-3 . TRBD1 TGTGCCAGCAGCTGGACAGGGGGGCCTTCGACTGGAAACACCATATATTTT CASSWTGGPSTGNTIYF
TRBJ2-2 15 TRBV30 . TRBD2 TGTGCCTGGAGACTAGCGGGAGGGCCGGGCCGGGAGCTGTTTTTT CAWRLAGGPGRELFF
TRBJ2-2 15 TRBV6-5 . . TGTGCCAGCAGACTACAGGGAACGAACACCGGGGAGCTGTTTTTT CASRLQGTNTGELFF
TRBJ1-5 12 TRBV2 . . TGTGCCAGCAGTGAGCCCAATCAGCCCCAGCATTTT CASSEPNQPQHF
TRBJ1-1 14 TRBV30 once . TGTGCCTGGAGTCCCTGGGGGGGCGACACTGAAGCTTTCTTT CAWSPWGGDTEAFF